A single sample gave rise to the 17 T cell receptor beta chains below, sequenced in a study of cytomegalovirus exposure and HLA in healthy donors. In the PCR, 60 Vbeta and 13 Jbeta primers were used. Some clones are missing from TCRdb's copy, which holds only in-frame ones; the method was immunoSEQ multiplex PCR. The data show under 250,000 clones, 70% to 90% seen once. Specimen: PBMCs. The origin of the receptors is a woman between 50 and 59 years old in good health and CMV-seronegative.

This chain joins TRBV7-9 and TRBJ2-7; 9 nucleotides align to TRBD2. V shed 6 bases and J 2 bases; nucleotides not matched to a gene: 14. CDR3 length equals 17 residues. Germline CDR1 reads SEHNR; CDR2 reads FQNEAQ (reference sequence). The CDR3 protein is CASSPWSTSGITYEQYF. In DNA, the CDR3 is TGTGCCAGCAGTCCGTGGTCGACTAGCGGAATAACCTACGAGCAGTACTTC.

The J gene is TRBJ1-2, the V gene TRBV19; TRBD1 is a possible D gene (5 bases). The CDR3 consists of 14 residues. The germline gives CDR1 LNHDA, CDR2 SQIVND (reference sequence). The V end was cut by 6 bases, the J end by 4 bases, with 15 bases between. CDR3 region: CASRPEGSFYGYTF. The CDR3 nucleotides are TGTGCCAGTAGACCGGAGGGGTCATTCTATGGCTACACCTTC.

V and J are TRBV6-6 and TRBJ2-7, with TRBD1 matching over 7 bases. Germline assignment: CDR1 MNHNY and CDR2 SVGAGI (reference sequence). This CDR3 is 16 amino acids long. V dropped 5 bases and J dropped 2; count of bases not matched to a gene: 12. The CDR3 bases are TGTGCCAGCAGTCACCCAGGGGGAATAAGGCCCTACGAGCAGTACTTC. Translating it yields CASSHPGGIRPYEQYF.

V is TRBV27 and J is TRBJ1-6; TRBD1 aligns across 7 bases. From germline, CDR1 is MNHEY and CDR2 SMNVEV (reference sequence). This CDR3 is 13 amino acids long. V dropped 8 bases and J dropped 9; count of bases not matched to a gene: 7. The CDR3, as DNA: TGTGCCAGCGGACGGACAGGTGTTTCACCCCTCCACTTT. Translation gives CASGRTGVSPLHF.

The chain joins TRBV7-8 to TRBJ1-4, with D possibly TRBD1 on 6 matching bases. CDR1 SGHVS and CDR2 FQNEAQ come from the germline V gene. The CDR3 has 15 amino acids. V shed 1 base and J shed 4 bases, with 10 bases lying between them. The CDR3 sequence: CASSLGGLYNEKLFF. The CDR3 bases are TGTGCCAGCAGCTTAGGGGGGCTCTATAATGAAAAACTGTTTTTT. The entire variable domain, with the rest obtained from reference TRBV7-8 and TRBJ1-4, is as follows: GAGVSQSPRYKVAKRGQDVALRCDPISGHVSLFWYQQALGQGPEFLTYFQNEAQLDKSGLPSDRFFAERPEGSVSTLKIQRTQQEDSAVYLCASSLGGLYNEKLFFGSGTQLSVL.

This clone was detected only a few times. The genes are TRBV21-1 and TRBJ2-7; the table calls TRBD1, which could not be checked here. TRBV21-1 is designated a pseudogene. This CDR3 has 16 residues. The DNA for the CDR3 is TGTGCCAGCAGCAAAAATACGCACAGGGCTCCCTACGAGCAGTACTTC. Its protein is CASSKNTHRAPYEQYF.

The V gene is TRBV11-2, the J gene TRBJ1-4; TRBD1 matches at 8 bases. Germline V lookup: CDR1 SGHAT, CDR2 FQNNGV. V was pared by 5 bases and J by 10 bases, with 12 bases of the junction left unmatched. The CDR3 is 15 residues long. CDR3 amino acids: CASSPSGTGPGKLFF. The CDR3 coding sequence is TGTGCCAGCAGCCCATCCGGGACAGGTCCTGGAAAACTGTTTTTT.

To note about this clone: In the same sample, other DNA sequences code for this CDR3. The chain employs TRBV28 and TRBJ1-1; weak D call: TRBD1 (6 bases). Germline V lookup: CDR1 MDHEN, CDR2 SYDVKM. The V gene lost 8 bases and the J gene lost 1 base, with 11 bases spanning the gap. The CDR3 extends over 13 amino acids. DNA for the CDR3: TGTGCCAGCGGGGAACAGGGGAACACTGAAGCTTTCTTT. Its translation: CASGEQGNTEAFF.

The rearrangement uses TRBV6-5 and TRBJ2-3; TRBD2 aligns across 10 bases. V lost 6 bases, J lost 1 base, and 4 bases stayed unmatched. Germline CDR1 is MNHEY and CDR2 is SVGAGI. There are 15 residues in the CDR3. The CDR3, as DNA: TGTGCCAGCAGCACTGGGACTAGCGGCACAGATACGCAGTATTTT. Translated, it gives CASSTGTSGTDTQYF.

The chain employs TRBV30 and TRBJ1-2, with 9 bases fitting TRBD1. The CDR3 spans 12 residues. Germline V gene lookup returns CDR1 GTSNPN and CDR2 SVGIG (reference sequence). The trim removed 1 base at V and 7 bases at J, leaving 1 base unmatched. The CDR3 coding sequence is TGTGCCTGGAGTGACAGGGGGCTTGGCTACACCTTC. Its translation is CAWSDRGLGYTF.

This chain joins TRBV5-1 and TRBJ2-3; maybe TRBD1 (5 bases). Deletions cut 4 bases from V and 0 bases from J, with 15 bases between. CDR1 and CDR2 (germline): SGHRS, YFSETQ. The CDR3 length is 16 residues. The CDR3 DNA reads as TGCGCCAGCAGCATCGGACACTACCTCAGCACAGATACGCAGTATTTT. Its protein is CASSIGHYLSTDTQYF.

The gene calls are TRBV11-2 and TRBJ1-2; no reliable D call. This CDR3 has 13 residues. Germline CDR1 and CDR2: SGHAT and FQNNGV. Trimming pared 3 bases from V and 5 bases from J, leaving 10 bases between. Here the CDR3 DNA reads TGTGCCAGCAGCTTGGGCAGCTCGTATGGCTACACCTTC. Amino acid sequence: CASSLGSSYGYTF.

The V gene is TRBV19, the J gene TRBJ1-5; D gene uncertain. Germline CDR1 and CDR2: LNHDA and SQIVND (reference sequence). Trimming cost V 5 bases and J 1 base, with 15 bases left between them. CDR3 length: 16 amino acids. The CDR3 DNA reads as TGTGCCAGTAGTTTCCCAGGACTTTCGAGCAATCAGCCCCAGCATTTT. Its translation is CASSFPGLSSNQPQHF.

The V call is TRBV28, the J call TRBJ2-1; D is uncertain. The CDR3 is 16 amino acids. Germline V CDR1 and CDR2: MDHEN, SYDVKM. The V end was cut by 6 bases, the J end by 1 base, with 16 bases between. CDR3 DNA: TGTGCCAGCAGCCCTGGATCTAGTGGTTCCTACAATGAGCAGTTCTTC. Protein product: CASSPGSSGSYNEQFF.

This clone was found a few times. V and J are TRBV4-1 and TRBJ2-2; D remains ambiguous. Germline V gene sequence: CDR1 MGHRA, CDR2 YSYEKL. Trimming pared 1 base from V and 4 bases from J, leaving 16 bases between. This CDR3 is 17 amino acids long. The CDR3 reads CASSQAGGTPVTGELFF. CDR3 sequence (DNA): TGCGCCAGCAGCCAAGCCGGCGGAACCCCCGTCACCGGGGAGCTGTTTTTT.

The chain links TRBV28 to TRBJ1-4; the D is unclear. The CDR3 is 12 amino acids. Trimming left V 10 bases short and J 3 bases short, with 9 bases between. In germline, CDR1 is MDHEN, CDR2 SYDVKM. The CDR3 is CATQSANEKLFF. In DNA form, the CDR3 reads TGTGCCACACAGTCGGCTAATGAAAAACTGTTTTTT.

The CDR3 loop reads CASRMGGGSYNEQFF. CDR3 in DNA: TGTGCCAGCAGGATGGGGGGAGGGTCCTACAATGAGCAGTTCTTC. The chain links TRBV25-1 to TRBJ2-1; 7 bases line up with TRBD2. V lost 6 bases to trimming and J lost 1 base; unmatched junction nucleotides: 6. The CDR3 is made up of 15 amino acids. Germline-derived CDR1 and CDR2 are MGHDK and SYGVNS.